A single sample gave rise to the 27 T cell receptor beta chains below, sequenced in a study of blood T cell repertoires in COVID-19. TCRdb keeps only in-frame clones here, not all; method: immunoSEQ multiplex PCR. Of fewer than 110,000 clones in the sample, 80% to 90% were seen once. The sequencing sample was made of peripheral blood. The receptors come from a human donor in a cohort sampled during active COVID-19.

J is TRBJ1-3 and V is TRBV2; D may be TRBD1 (5 bases). With 3 bases removed from V and 4 bases from J, the gap between germline ends came to 13 bases. The V gene's germline CDR1 is SNHLY and CDR2 FYNNEI. The CDR3 length is 15 residues. This chain's CDR3 is CASSEEGTSGNTIYF. The CDR3 region has the DNA TGTGCCAGCAGTGAGGAAGGGACTTCAGGAAACACCATATATTTT.

J is TRBJ1-1 and V is TRBV10-3; the match to TRBD1 covers 8 bases. The CDR3 contains 16 residues. V lost 3 bases and J lost 4; bases outside the gene matches: 10. Germline-derived CDR1 and CDR2 are ENHRY and SYGVKD. CDR3 loop: CAISDPRTGQGTEAFF. DNA for the CDR3: TGTGCCATCAGTGACCCGAGGACAGGGCAGGGCACTGAAGCTTTCTTT.

The chain is built from TRBV19 and TRBJ1-2; 9 bases are a match to TRBD1. There are 15 residues in the CDR3. V shed 6 bases and J 6 bases; nucleotides not matched to a gene: 11. Germline loops: CDR1 LNHDA, CDR2 SQIVND (reference sequence). For the CDR3, the DNA is TGTGCCAGTAGCCCCGGGACAGGGTTGGCAAATGGCTACACCTTC. It is translated as CASSPGTGLANGYTF.

The V call is TRBV5-1, the J call TRBJ2-5, with TRBD2 matching over 10 bases. V shed 0 bases and J 5 bases; nucleotides not matched to a gene: 10. Germline V gene sequence: CDR1 SGHRS, CDR2 YFSETQ. This CDR3 is built from 17 residues. The CDR3 sequence: CASSLEPIAGGRETQYF. DNA for the CDR3: TGCGCCAGCAGCTTGGAACCCATAGCGGGGGGAAGGGAGACCCAGTACTTC.

This clone was detected only a few times. The chain joins TRBV14 to TRBJ2-7, with TRBD2 identical over 11 bases. The CDR3 length is 19 residues. Trimming removed 4 bases from V and 0 bases from J; junction bases left unmatched: 14. The germline gives CDR1 SGHDN, CDR2 FVKESK. DNA for the CDR3: TGTGCCAGCAGCCCCTTGGATAGCGGGGGGGCTTTGAGCTCCTACGAGCAGTACTTC. Residues: CASSPLDSGGALSSYEQYF.

The V gene is TRBV7-6, the J gene TRBJ2-2; no firm D call. V shed 4 bases and J shed 3 bases, with 12 bases lying between them. CDR3 size: 15 residues. Germline CDR1 and CDR2: SGHVS and FNYEAQ. This CDR3 is CASSWVETDTGELFF. In nucleotides, the CDR3 is TGTGCCAGCAGCTGGGTGGAGACTGACACCGGGGAGCTGTTTTTT.

The rearrangement uses TRBV28 and TRBJ1-5; D is possibly TRBD1 (5 bases). V lost 6 bases and J lost 0, with 24 bases in between. The V gene's germline CDR1 is MDHEN and CDR2 SYDVKM. The CDR3 is made up of 19 amino acids. CDR3 sequence: CASSPLAGQLDYSNQPQHF. In DNA form, the CDR3 reads TGTGCCAGCAGCCCATTAGCGGGGCAGCTAGATTATAGCAATCAGCCCCAGCATTTT.

The chain employs TRBV19 and TRBJ1-6; tentative D call: TRBD1 (5 bases). Trimming shortened V by 0 bases and J by 5 bases, and 11 bases separated the two germline ends. The CDR3 has 16 amino acids. Germline assignment: CDR1 LNHDA and CDR2 SQIVND (reference sequence). CDR3 sequence (DNA): TGTGCCAGTAGTATAGATGGAACAGGAAATAATTCACCCCTCCACTTT. Translating gives CASSIDGTGNNSPLHF.

CDR3 loop: CASSTQGFGQPQHF. In DNA, the CDR3 is TGTGCCAGCAGCACCCAGGGGTTCGGTCAGCCCCAGCATTTT. This chain joins TRBV7-8 and TRBJ1-5; D possibly corresponds to TRBD1 (6 bases). The V gene lost 5 bases and the J gene lost 6 bases, with 14 bases spanning the gap. CDR1 SGHVS and CDR2 FQNEAQ come from the germline V gene. CDR3 length: 14 residues.

The genes are TRBV18 and TRBJ1-3, with 7 bases aligning to TRBD1. Germline assignment: CDR1 KGHSH and CDR2 LQKENI. V lost 6 bases and J lost 3; bases outside the gene matches: 8. The CDR3 runs 15 residues. CDR3 DNA: TGTGCCAGCTCCCCCGACAGGGCGAGTGGAAACACCATATATTTT. This translates into CASSPDRASGNTIYF.

This chain uses TRBV27 with TRBJ2-6, with D perhaps matching TRBD1 (6 bases). From germline, CDR1 is MNHEY and CDR2 SMNVEV (reference sequence). The V gene lost 4 bases and the J gene lost 4 bases, with 20 bases spanning the gap. The CDR3 runs 18 residues. The CDR3 DNA follows: TGTGCCAGCAGTTCCTCATACATCTACAGGGCCGGGGCCAACGTCCTGACTTTC. Its protein product is CASSSSYIYRAGANVLTF. The entire variable domain, with the rest obtained from reference TRBV27 and TRBJ2-6, is as follows: EAQVTQNPRYLITVTGKKLTVTCSQNMNHEYMSWYRQDPGLGLRQIYYSMNVEVTDKGDVPEGYKVSRKEKRNFPLILESPSPNQTSLYFCASSSSYIYRAGANVLTFGAGSRLTVL.

V is TRBV4-2 and J is TRBJ1-5, with D uncertain. Trimming pared 0 bases from V and 1 base from J, leaving 7 bases between. CDR3 length equals 15 residues. Germline V CDR1 and CDR2: LGHNA, YNFKEQ. This CDR3 is CASSQDGGSNQPQHF. In DNA form, the CDR3 reads TGTGCCAGCAGCCAAGATGGAGGGAGCAATCAGCCCCAGCATTTT.

The CDR3, as DNA: TGTGCCAGCAGCGTCGACAGGAGTCAACTACGGGAGCAGTACTTC. It translates to CASSVDRSQLREQYF. This chain joins TRBV7-2 and TRBJ2-7; possible D gene TRBD1, 6 bases. CDR1 is SGHTA, CDR2 FQGNSA, per germline. V lost 5 bases, J lost 7 bases, and 21 bases lay in between. CDR3 size: 15 residues.

The chain has TRBV7-3 and TRBJ1-1; 7 bases align to TRBD1. With 5 bases clipped from V and 3 bases from J, the junction kept 6 bases outside the gene matches. CDR3 length equals 14 residues. Germline V CDR1 and CDR2: SGHTA, FQGTGA. Here the CDR3 reads CASSNKQGYTEAFF. The CDR3 DNA is TGTGCCAGCAGCAACAAACAGGGGTACACTGAAGCTTTCTTT.

The V gene is TRBV28, the J gene TRBJ2-7; maybe TRBD2 (6 bases). The V end was cut by 3 bases, the J end by 1 base, with 10 bases between. The CDR3 covers 14 residues. Germline V gene sequence: CDR1 MDHEN, CDR2 SYDVKM. CDR3 amino acids: CASSFGGWSYEQYF. DNA of the CDR3: TGTGCCAGCAGTTTCGGGGGTTGGTCCTACGAGCAGTACTTC.

The CDR3 bases are TGTGCCTGGAGCTCCCGAGGAGGGTCGGCCTACGAGCAGTACTTC. Protein: CAWSSRGGSAYEQYF. J is TRBJ2-7 and V is TRBV30; the D gene is possibly TRBD2 (6 bases). The V end lost 3 bases, the J end lost 2 bases, and 17 bases lay between the germline ends. The CDR3 is 15 amino acids. In germline, CDR1 is GTSNPN, CDR2 SVGIG (reference sequence).

This chain connects TRBV18 to TRBJ2-7; TRBD2 matches at 15 bases. The germline CDR1 and CDR2 sequences are KGHSH and LQKENI. The CDR3 is 17 residues long. Trimming cost V 1 base and J 0 bases; bases outside gene matches: 1. The CDR3 sequence: CASSPRGLAGGSYEQYF. Here the CDR3 DNA reads TGTGCCAGCTCACCACGGGGACTAGCGGGAGGCTCCTACGAGCAGTACTTC.

Here the CDR3 DNA reads TGCGCCAGCAGCTCTTCGACAGGGGCGAGCTCTGGAAACACCATATATTTT. Amino acids: CASSSSTGASSGNTIYF. The chain employs TRBV5-1 and TRBJ1-3; TRBD1 matches at 8 bases. Germline V gene lookup returns CDR1 SGHRS and CDR2 YFSETQ. The J segment lost 0 bases and the V segment lost 3 bases, leaving 8 bases of the junction unmatched. This CDR3 comprises 17 residues.

This clone was counted ten times or more. The chain carries TRBV12-3 or TRBV12-4 and TRBJ2-7; 7 bases map to TRBD1. Trimming removed 8 bases from V and 3 bases from J; junction bases left unmatched: 4. This CDR3 is 12 amino acids long. CDR3: CASARQGYEQYF. The CDR3 nucleotides are TGTGCCAGCGCGAGACAGGGCTACGAGCAGTACTTC.

The chain uses TRBV7-2 and TRBJ2-5, with D possibly being TRBD2 (5 bases). This CDR3 has 14 amino acids. Looked up from germline, CDR1 is SGHTA and CDR2 is FQGNSA. V was pared by 1 base and J by 5 bases, with 11 bases between. Here the CDR3 DNA reads TGTGCCAGCAGCTTAGGGACTTATGGGGAGACCCAGTACTTC. Residues: CASSLGTYGETQYF.

The chain couples TRBV9 to TRBJ2-7, with 7 nucleotides matching TRBD1. CDR1 and CDR2 from the germline V gene are SGDLS and YYNGEE. V gave up 5 bases and J gave up 2 bases; unmatched junction bases: 16. The CDR3 is 17 amino acids. DNA for the CDR3: TGTGCCAGCAGTGACGTGACAGGGAAATATTCCCCCTACGAGCAGTACTTC. This codes for CASSDVTGKYSPYEQYF. The full variable domain, completed using reference TRBV9 and TRBJ2-7, is DSGVTQTPKHLITATGQRVTLRCSPRSGDLSVYWYQQSLDQGLQFLIQYYNGEERAKGNILERFSAQQFPDLHSELNLSSLELGDSALYFCASSDVTGKYSPYEQYFGPGTRLTVT.

The chain couples TRBV4-1 to TRBJ2-1; 8 positions match TRBD2. With 4 bases clipped from V and 0 bases from J, the junction kept 8 bases outside the gene matches. The CDR3 extends over 17 amino acids. Germline V gene lookup returns CDR1 MGHRA and CDR2 YSYEKL. The CDR3 region is CASSRGLALSSYNEQFF. CDR3 nucleotide sequence: TGCGCCAGCAGCCGAGGACTAGCCCTTAGCTCCTACAATGAGCAGTTCTTC.

V is TRBV6-5 and J is TRBJ2-1, with 9 bases that match TRBD2. The CDR3 covers 16 residues. The V and J ends lost 0 bases and 7 bases, in that order; junction bases with no gene match: 7. Germline loops: CDR1 MNHEY, CDR2 SVGAGI. The CDR3 loop reads CASSYSGGRAVNEQFF. The CDR3 DNA reads as TGTGCCAGCAGTTACTCGGGCGGGAGGGCCGTTAATGAGCAGTTCTTC.

The chain has TRBV7-2 and TRBJ2-5, with a weak D call TRBD2 (5 bases). V lost 5 bases and J 0 bases, leaving 13 bases between the germline ends. The V gene's germline CDR1 is SGHTA and CDR2 FQGNSA. The CDR3 consists of 15 residues. As DNA, the CDR3 is TGTGCCAGCAGCATAATGACTACCTACCAAGAGACCCAGTACTTC. Encoded protein: CASSIMTTYQETQYF.

The rearrangement links TRBV19 to TRBJ2-2; 9 positions match TRBD2. CDR1 is LNHDA and CDR2 is SQIVND in the germline V gene (reference sequence). V was clipped by 6 bases and J by 0 bases; unmatched bases: 5. The CDR3 extends over 16 amino acids. The CDR3 DNA reads TGTGCCAGTAGCAACTTAGCGGGGGCGAACACCGGGGAGCTGTTTTTT. Its translation: CASSNLAGANTGELFF.

The V call is TRBV19, the J call TRBJ2-2; 9 positions match TRBD1. The germline CDR1 and CDR2 sequences are LNHDA and SQIVND (reference sequence). The ends lost 9 bases at V and 6 bases at J; junction bases unmatched: 5. This CDR3 comprises 13 residues. CDR3 amino acids: CASRDRAAGELFF. For the CDR3, the DNA is TGTGCCAGCCGGGACAGGGCCGCCGGGGAGCTGTTTTTT.

The V gene is TRBV19, the J gene TRBJ2-3; no reliable D call. This CDR3 contains 15 residues. V was shortened by 2 bases and J by 0 bases, with 9 bases between the two germline ends. The germline V gene has CDR1 LNHDA and CDR2 SQIVND (reference sequence). The CDR3 loop is CASSIQMSSTDTQYF. The CDR3 DNA is TGTGCCAGTAGTATACAGATGTCTAGCACAGATACGCAGTATTTT.